The 11 T cell receptor beta chains below all came from one sample that was sequenced in a study of HIV-infected patients and healthy controls (dated by TCRdb to 2013 to 2014). The library was generated by 5' RACE. The listed sequencing device is Illumina MiSeq. 400 to 650 ng RNA was reverse transcribed with SuperScript III using primers against the alpha and beta constant regions. Separate alpha and beta chain libraries were generated by chain-specific third strand synthesis with multiplexing indices. TCRdb reanalyzed the raw reads on its own, using fastp at Q25 for trimming and MiXCR for clone calling, and kept in-frame beta chains. Entries are consolidated by CDR3 protein sequence, retaining the most common genes and DNA. The sample table contains approximately 13,000 distinct CDR3 sequences; only one count was recorded for about 5.1% of them. Of the sample, approximately 3.4% falls within the top ten clones.

Whole blood was used without cell fractionation, so the repertoire reflected all unsorted peripheral T cells. The sequenced material came from blood. The receptors shown here come from an adult in good health.

In its sample, this clonotype was seen many times. The rearrangement uses TRBV19 and TRBJ2-6; D not certain. Trimming took 9 bases from V and 4 from J, leaving 16 bases between them. The CDR3 totals 15 residues. The germline CDR1 and CDR2 sequences are LNHDA and SQIVND (reference sequence). The CDR3 region is CASTPIGSGANVLTF. CDR3 coding DNA: TGTGCCAGCACCCCGATAGGGTCCGGGGCCAACGTCCTGACTTTC.

This clonotype qualifies as medium-sized. The rearrangement joins TRBV29-1 to TRBJ2-3; D might be TRBD1 or TRBD2, each matching 5 bases. The CDR3 has 16 residues. Germline V gives CDR1 SQVTM, CDR2 ANQGSEA. V was cut by 5 bases and J by 0 bases, with 18 bases left in between. The CDR3 here is CSVRGPVASSTDTQYF. Written as DNA, the CDR3 is TGCAGCGTTCGGGGCCCCGTGGCATCTAGCACAGATACGCAGTATTTT.

This clonotype was observed at least ten times. The CDR3 sequence: CASSSSGSVTQYF. CDR3 coding DNA: TGTGCCAGCAGTTCTAGCGGGTCGGTTACGCAGTATTTT. The rearrangement links TRBV6-5 to TRBJ2-3, with 8 bases identical to TRBD2. The CDR3 has 13 amino acids. The germline gives CDR1 MNHEY, CDR2 SVGAGI. Germline trimming cut 4 bases from V and 8 bases from J; bases unmatched to any gene: 5.

This clonotype was counted ten times or more. The chain carries TRBV11-1 and TRBJ2-4; possibly TRBD1 for D (6 bases). Germline values: CDR1 SGHAT, CDR2 FQDESV (reference sequence). Trimming cost V 7 bases and J 7 bases, with 17 bases left between them. This CDR3 is built from 14 residues. CDR3 residues: CASTPDRLHNIQYF. The DNA of the CDR3 is TGTGCCAGCACCCCAGACAGGCTCCACAACATTCAGTACTTC.

This clonotype appeared many times. CDR3 amino acids: CATQGRGAVYGYTF. The CDR3 nucleotides read TGTGCCACCCAGGGGAGAGGGGCCGTATATGGCTACACCTTC. The chain couples TRBV19 to TRBJ1-2; TRBD1 might be the D (6 bases). The CDR3 extends over 14 amino acids. The germline CDR1 and CDR2 sequences are LNHDA and SQIVND (reference sequence). Trimming stripped 10 bases from V and 5 bases from J, with 20 bases between.

The J gene is TRBJ1-5, the V gene TRBV18; TRBD1 aligns across 7 bases. V lost 4 bases to trimming and J lost 4 bases; unmatched junction nucleotides: 1. Germline V CDR1 and CDR2: KGHSH, LQKENI. The CDR3 is 13 amino acids. CDR3 DNA sequence: TGTGCCAGCTCACGGGACAGAAATCAGCCCCAGCATTTT. It codes for CASSRDRNQPQHF.

This clonotype was seen repeatedly, ten times or more. V and J are TRBV6-5 and TRBJ2-2; TRBD2 might be the D (7 bases). In germline, CDR1 is MNHEY, CDR2 SVGAGI. V shed 7 bases and J shed 2 bases, with 20 bases lying between them. The CDR3 is 17 residues long. The CDR3 here is CASTPRPRGPNTGELFF. DNA for the CDR3: TGTGCCAGCACCCCCCGCCCGCGGGGGCCAAACACCGGGGAGCTGTTTTTT.

In its sample, this clonotype was seen many times. The V call is TRBV6-1, the J call TRBJ1-2; D not resolved. Germline V lookup: CDR1 MNHNS, CDR2 SASEGT. V gave up 6 bases and J gave up 8 bases, with 16 bases separating them. This CDR3 region has 13 residues. CDR3 in amino acids: CASRPGPIWGYTF. The CDR3 nucleotides are TGTGCCAGCAGGCCGGGCCCTATTTGGGGCTACACCTTC.

The chain employs TRBV19 and TRBJ2-3; D gene ambiguous. The V gene's germline CDR1 is LNHDA and CDR2 SQIVND (reference sequence). The CDR3 contains 17 residues. Trimming took off 5 bases at V and 2 bases at J, with 20 bases between the two ends. The CDR3 is CASSGELGGEITDTQYF. For the CDR3, the DNA is TGTGCCAGTAGTGGGGAATTGGGCGGAGAGATCACAGATACGCAGTATTTT.

By share, this clonotype counts as medium-sized. This chain uses TRBV6-5 with TRBJ1-1; D unclear. The germline V gene encodes CDR1 MNHEY and CDR2 SVGAGI. The length of the CDR3 is 14 residues. Trimming pared 6 bases from V and 1 base from J, leaving 12 bases between. CDR3 nucleotides: TGTGCCAGCAGGATTAGCAGACCGAACACTGAAGCTTTCTTT. Its translation is CASRISRPNTEAFF.

Many counts were recorded for this clonotype. V and J are TRBV29-1 and TRBJ1-2; 12 nucleotides agree with TRBD1. The junction had 3 bases not matched to a gene; V was cut back by 2 bases and J by 8 bases. Germline values: CDR1 SQVTM, CDR2 ANQGSEA. This CDR3 comprises 13 residues. CDR3 loop: CSVERDRGRGYTF. The CDR3 nucleotides are TGCAGCGTTGAACGGGACAGGGGGCGCGGCTACACCTTC.